This is a list of T cell receptor beta chains from one sample in a study of T cell repertoires in cytomegalovirus infection. TCRdb used MiXCR to reprocess the reads, holding one entry per CDR3 protein. In the table there are around 89,000 distinct CDR3 sequences, approximately 32% of which are singletons. For these receptors, no antigen is known. The material was CD8+ T cells from cultured PBMCs, obtained from culture after CMV antigen stimulation. These receptors were taken from a human donor in good health (CMV status not recorded). Some clones in this sample may be carry-over from other donors' samples. CDR3s leave out the opening cysteine and the closing phenylalanine or tryptophan.

TRBV7-4,12,ASSPRGLDYGYT
TRBV28,11,ASSFRITRGYT
TRBV4-3,10,ASSQVNNEQF
TRBV5-1,16,ASSLADRESANTGELF
TRBV19,12,ASSMVAGPTEAF
TRBV7-6,12,ASSPGASPGELF
TRBV28,13,ASSTSGGLYNEQF
TRBV10-3,10,AIKQGGDEQF
TRBV24-1,13,ATSDPGLAGNEQF
TRBV19,13,ASSIAHGSDSPLH
TRBV28,15,ASSNDRTGTSNQPQH
TRBV7-4,13,ASSLGGGTNYGYT
TRBV11-3,11,ASSLAEWETQY
TRBV27,14,ASSLYGGWGQHGYT
TRBV7-6,11,ASGSRTSYKQY
TRBV7-9,12,ASSSSGGNSPLH
TRBV5-5,11,ASSLYPWDEQF
TRBV25-1,11,ASTNPGNTEAF
TRBV7-3,12,ASSLKGSTDTQY
TRBV10-3,13,AISDPTGEVFTLH
TRBV6-5,12,ASSWGQGLSEAF
TRBV7-9,12,ASSSPGQSYEQY
TRBV24-1,14,ATSDPGGPAPGELF
TRBV27,12,ASSFLGGGYEQY
TRBV12-3/TRBV12-4,11,ASSLGPGYGYT
TRBV3-1,18,ASSPLYSGTSGGFSNEQF
TRBV4-1,13,ASSHSLAGMTEAF
TRBV7-9,10,ASSPGTPEAF
TRBV24-1,13,ATSAWTGFRSPLH
TRBV12-3/TRBV12-4,11,ASSLSMNTEAF
TRBV4-1,14,ASSQGSGGALETQY
TRBV7-2,12,ASSQGKSLPEQF
TRBV19,11,ASSNRGIGELF
TRBV7-9,17,ASSLAWDTTRSGANVLT
TRBV5-4,9,ASRSDTEAF
TRBV19,12,ASSIDRVSYEQY